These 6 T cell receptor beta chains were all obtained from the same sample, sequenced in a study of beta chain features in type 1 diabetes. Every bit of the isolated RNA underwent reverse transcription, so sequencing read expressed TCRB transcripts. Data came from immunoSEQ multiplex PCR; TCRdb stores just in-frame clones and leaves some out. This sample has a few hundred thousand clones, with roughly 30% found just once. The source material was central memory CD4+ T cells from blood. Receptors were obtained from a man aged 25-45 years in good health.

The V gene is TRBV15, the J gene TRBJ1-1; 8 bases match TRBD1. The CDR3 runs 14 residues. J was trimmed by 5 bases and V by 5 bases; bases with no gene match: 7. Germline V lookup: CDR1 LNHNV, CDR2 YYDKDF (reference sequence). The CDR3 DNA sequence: TGTGCCACCAGCGGGGACAGGAGGAATACTGAAGCTTTCTTT. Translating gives CATSGDRRNTEAFF.

CDR3: CAISESSGGTSTDTQYF. The CDR3 DNA reads as TGTGCCATCAGTGAGTCGAGCGGGGGGACTAGCACAGATACGCAGTATTTT. The chain employs TRBV10-3 and TRBJ2-3; 9 bases agree with TRBD2. The CDR3 is made up of 17 amino acids. V lost 0 bases to trimming and J lost 0 bases; unmatched junction nucleotides: 4. Germline CDR1 ENHRY, CDR2 SYGVKD.

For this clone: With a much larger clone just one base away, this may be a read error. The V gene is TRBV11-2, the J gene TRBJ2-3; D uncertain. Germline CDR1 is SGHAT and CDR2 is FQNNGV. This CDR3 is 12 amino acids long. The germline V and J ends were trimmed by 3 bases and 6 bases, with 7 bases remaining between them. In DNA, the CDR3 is TGTGCCAGCAGCTTGACTGGGGATACGCAGTATTTT. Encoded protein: CASSLTGDTQYF.

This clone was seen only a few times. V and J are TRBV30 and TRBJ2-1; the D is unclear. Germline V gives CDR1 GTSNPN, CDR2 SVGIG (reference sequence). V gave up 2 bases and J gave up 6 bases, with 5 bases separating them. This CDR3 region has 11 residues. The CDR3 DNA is TGTGCCTGGAGTTCGCCCAATGAGCAGTTCTTC. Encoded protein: CAWSSPNEQFF.

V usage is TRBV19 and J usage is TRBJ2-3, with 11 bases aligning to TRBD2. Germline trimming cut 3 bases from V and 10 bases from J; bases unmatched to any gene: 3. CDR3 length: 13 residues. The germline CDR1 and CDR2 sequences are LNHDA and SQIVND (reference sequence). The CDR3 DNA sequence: TGTGCCAGTAGTATGGCTAGCGGGGGGTCGCAGTATTTT. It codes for CASSMASGGSQYF.

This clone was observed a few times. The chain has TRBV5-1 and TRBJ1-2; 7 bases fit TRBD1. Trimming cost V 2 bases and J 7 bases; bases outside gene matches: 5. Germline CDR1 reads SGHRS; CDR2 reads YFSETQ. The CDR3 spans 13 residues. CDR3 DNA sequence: TGCGCCAGCAGCTTACAGGGGCAACTTGGCTACACCTTC. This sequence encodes CASSLQGQLGYTF.